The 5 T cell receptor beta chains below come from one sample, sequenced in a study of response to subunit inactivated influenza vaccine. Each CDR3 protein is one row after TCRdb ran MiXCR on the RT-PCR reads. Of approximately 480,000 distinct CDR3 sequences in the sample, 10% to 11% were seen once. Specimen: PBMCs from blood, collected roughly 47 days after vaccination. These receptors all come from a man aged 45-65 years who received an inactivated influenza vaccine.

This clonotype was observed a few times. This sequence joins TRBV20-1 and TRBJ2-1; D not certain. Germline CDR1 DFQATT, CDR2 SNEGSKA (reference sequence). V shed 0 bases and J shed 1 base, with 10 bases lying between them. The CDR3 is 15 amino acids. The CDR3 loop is CSARDLGRSYNEQFF. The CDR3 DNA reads TGCAGTGCTAGAGATCTCGGCAGATCCTACAATGAGCAGTTCTTC.

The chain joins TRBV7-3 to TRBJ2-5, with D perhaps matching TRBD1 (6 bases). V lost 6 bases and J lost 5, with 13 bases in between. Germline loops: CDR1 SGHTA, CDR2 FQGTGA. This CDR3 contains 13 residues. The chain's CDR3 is CASSVQGRETQYF. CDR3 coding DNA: TGTGCCAGCAGTGTTCAGGGGCGTGAGACCCAGTACTTC.

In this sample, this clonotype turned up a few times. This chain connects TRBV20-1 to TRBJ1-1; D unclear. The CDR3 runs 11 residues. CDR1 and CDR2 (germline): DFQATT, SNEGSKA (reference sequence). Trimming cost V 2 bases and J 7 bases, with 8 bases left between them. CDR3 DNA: TGCAGTGCTAGATATGTCGGTGAAGCTTTCTTT. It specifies CSARYVGEAFF.

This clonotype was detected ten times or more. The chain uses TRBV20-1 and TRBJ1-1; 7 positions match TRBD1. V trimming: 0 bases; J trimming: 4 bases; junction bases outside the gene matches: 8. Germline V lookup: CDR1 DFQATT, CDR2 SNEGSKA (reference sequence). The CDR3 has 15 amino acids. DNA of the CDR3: TGCAGTGCTAGAGATATTGAGGGGGCGAGCACTGAAGCTTTCTTT. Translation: CSARDIEGASTEAFF.

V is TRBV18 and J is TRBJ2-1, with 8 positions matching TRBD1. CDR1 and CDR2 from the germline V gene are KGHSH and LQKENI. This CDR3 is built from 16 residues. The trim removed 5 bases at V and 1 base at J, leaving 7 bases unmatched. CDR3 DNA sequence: TGTGCCAGCTCATCCAAGCAGGGGGCTTCCTACAATGAGCAGTTCTTC. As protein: CASSSKQGASYNEQFF.